The 14 T cell receptor beta chains listed next were all sequenced from one sample in a study of T cell repertoires in cytomegalovirus infection. TCRdb ran MiXCR on the reads and lists one entry per CDR3 protein. This table has nearly 550,000 distinct CDR3 sequences, about 15% appearing once. The specimen sequenced was CD8+ T cells from PBMCs. The receptors here all came from a human donor in good health (CMV status not recorded). Some clones in this sample may be carry-over from other donors' samples.

This clonotype has a count of ten or more. The chain couples TRBV7-2 to TRBJ2-7, with a weak D call TRBD2 (6 bases). The CDR3 runs 14 residues. CDR1 is SGHTA, CDR2 FQGNSA, per germline. V was cut by 5 bases and J by 2 bases, with 13 bases left in between. The CDR3: CASSRRDVPYEQYF. The CDR3 DNA is TGTGCCAGCAGCCGGCGGGACGTCCCCTACGAGCAGTACTTC. Full variable domain (rest looked up from reference TRBV7-2 and TRBJ2-7): GAGVSQSPSNKVTEKGKDVELRCDPISGHTALYWYRQSLGQGLEFLIYFQGNSAPDKSGLPSDRFSAERTGGSVSTLTIQRTQQEDSAVYLCASSRRDVPYEQYFGPGTRLTVT.

The chain employs TRBV27 and TRBJ2-1; D remains unclear. This CDR3 comprises 15 residues. V was pared by 0 bases and J by 3 bases, with 9 bases between. Per germline, CDR1 MNHEY and CDR2 SMNVEV (reference sequence). DNA for the CDR3: TGTGCCAGCAGTTTATCGAAGGCCTACTACAATGAGCAGTTCTTC. Its translation is CASSLSKAYYNEQFF.

This chain joins TRBV28 and TRBJ1-2; possible D gene TRBD1, 6 bases. Trimming took off 2 bases at V and 8 bases at J, with 9 bases between the two ends. This CDR3 has 12 amino acids. Germline CDR1 and CDR2: MDHEN and SYDVKM. The CDR3: CASSLGGLGYTF. CDR3 DNA: TGTGCCAGCAGTTTAGGGGGCCTAGGCTACACCTTC.

This clonotype was recorded many times. The rearrangement uses TRBV7-8 and TRBJ2-7; 8 bases align to TRBD1. The junction had 6 bases not matched to a gene; V was cut back by 1 base and J by 4 bases. Germline V gene sequence: CDR1 SGHVS, CDR2 FQNEAQ. The CDR3 spans 15 residues. The CDR3 is CASSLGGRGLYEQYF. For the CDR3, the DNA is TGTGCCAGCAGCTTAGGCGGCAGGGGGCTGTACGAGCAGTACTTC.

In its sample, this clonotype was seen a few times. CDR3 sequence: CASSLGDRGLGQPQHF. CDR3 in DNA: TGTGCCAGCAGCTTAGGGGACAGGGGGCTCGGTCAGCCCCAGCATTTT. The rearrangement uses TRBV7-9 and TRBJ1-5; 12 nucleotides match TRBD1. V was clipped by 1 base and J by 6 bases; unmatched bases: 4. Per germline, CDR1 SEHNR and CDR2 FQNEAQ (reference sequence). This CDR3 is built from 16 residues.

This clonotype appeared many times. The CDR3 sequence: CASSYAIAGDNEQFF. CDR3 DNA: TGTGCCAGCAGTTACGCAATAGCGGGAGACAATGAGCAGTTCTTC. The genes are TRBV6-5 and TRBJ2-1, with 9 bases matching TRBD2. The CDR3 is made up of 15 amino acids. CDR1 and CDR2 (germline): MNHEY, SVGAGI. The V gene end was trimmed by 2 bases and the J gene end by 5 bases; junction bases not matched to a gene: 4.

This clonotype was found many times. V is TRBV5-5 and J is TRBJ2-1; 11 bases map to TRBD2. The CDR3 runs 16 residues. V lost 2 bases to trimming and J lost 9 bases; unmatched junction nucleotides: 10. Germline V gene sequence: CDR1 SGHKS, CDR2 YYEKEE (reference sequence). CDR3 DNA sequence: TGTGCCAGCAGCTTCTTAGCGGGGGGGCAGGTTGGTGAGCAGTTCTTC. This sequence encodes CASSFLAGGQVGEQFF.

At least ten counts were recorded for this clonotype. This rearrangement joins TRBV28 to TRBJ1-1; possible D gene TRBD1, 5 bases. CDR1 and CDR2 (germline): MDHEN, SYDVKM. CDR3 length: 14 residues. The V gene lost 6 bases and the J gene lost 2 bases, with 13 bases spanning the gap. CDR3: CASSPGGGNTEAFF. CDR3 sequence (DNA): TGTGCCAGCAGCCCGGGGGGGGGTAACACTGAAGCTTTCTTT.

The chain joins TRBV9 to TRBJ1-6, with TRBD1 as a possible D gene (5 bases). V shed 6 bases and J shed 5 bases, with 15 bases lying between them. Per germline, CDR1 SGDLS and CDR2 YYNGEE. The CDR3 consists of 15 residues. This chain's CDR3 is CASTTGQGDNSPLHF. The CDR3 DNA follows: TGTGCCAGCACCACCGGTCAGGGAGATAATTCACCCCTCCACTTT.

This clonotype was seen only a few times. The V gene is TRBV9, the J gene TRBJ2-1, with no clear D. This CDR3 has 17 amino acids. The V end was cut by 3 bases, the J end by 0 bases, with 16 bases between. Germline CDR1 SGDLS, CDR2 YYNGEE. CDR3 coding DNA: TGTGCCAGCAGCGCCTCCCCCGGGCAACTCTCCTACAATGAGCAGTTCTTC. This codes for CASSASPGQLSYNEQFF.

With regard to this clonotype: An end of the junction differs from the germline gene, which may be a read error. The chain is built from TRBV6-6 and TRBJ1-1, with D unresolved. Germline values: CDR1 MNHNY, CDR2 SVGAGI (reference sequence). The CDR3 spans 16 residues. The CDR3 DNA follows: TGTGACAGCAGTCCTTTAACACTAATCCTGAACACTGAAGCTTTCTTT. It translates to CDSSPLTLILNTEAFF.

This clonotype was picked up many times. This chain uses TRBV28 with TRBJ1-6; maybe TRBD1 (5 bases). Trimming took 10 bases from V and 0 from J, leaving 16 bases between them. CDR3 length: 16 amino acids. Germline CDR1 is MDHEN and CDR2 is SYDVKM. CDR3 coding DNA: TGTGCCATCAGACAGACAGAGAGCTCCTATAATTCACCCCTCCACTTT. Translated, it gives CAIRQTESSYNSPLHF.

The rearrangement links TRBV9 to TRBJ1-4, with D perhaps matching TRBD1 (5 bases). The CDR3 has 14 amino acids. V lost 0 bases, J lost 5 bases, and 8 bases lay in between. Germline CDR1 reads SGDLS; CDR2 reads YYNGEE. The CDR3 reads CASSVEGANEKLFF. The CDR3 region has the DNA TGTGCCAGCAGCGTAGAAGGGGCCAATGAAAAACTGTTTTTT. The full variable domain, completed using reference TRBV9 and TRBJ1-4, is DSGVTQTPKHLITATGQRVTLRCSPRSGDLSVYWYQQSLDQGLQFLIQYYNGEERAKGNILERFSAQQFPDLHSELNLSSLELGDSALYFCASSVEGANEKLFFGSGTQLSVL.

J is TRBJ2-7 and V is TRBV27; D uncertain. The CDR3 contains 13 residues. V lost 7 bases and J 0 bases, leaving 10 bases between the germline ends. From germline, CDR1 is MNHEY and CDR2 SMNVEV (reference sequence). CDR3 DNA sequence: TGTGCCAGCATGGAGACGAACTCCTACGAGCAGTACTTC. This codes for CASMETNSYEQYF.